This T cell receptor (beta chain) came from a study of blood T cell repertoires in COVID-19. Overall study context: Material from acute and convalescent COVID-19 was sourced from the United States, Italy and Spain.

Clones were read by immunoSEQ multiplex PCR, and TCRdb kept only the in-frame ones, dropping some. The table has around 30,000 clones, 90% seen once; the top ten hold around 1.5%. The sequence derives from a man aged 55 to 70 with active COVID-19. The material sequenced was peripheral blood.

The CDR3 sequence is CASSGSGNKNIQYF. As DNA, the CDR3 is TGTGCCAGCAGCGGGAGCGGGAACAAAAACATTCAGTACTTC. The chain employs TRBV7-2 and TRBJ2-4; the match to TRBD2 covers 7 bases. Trimming at V came to 5 bases and at J to 3 bases, leaving 4 bases not matched to a gene. The CDR3 covers 14 residues. Germline CDR1 is SGHTA and CDR2 is FQGNSA.